This paragraph reports one T cell receptor (beta chain). The data were obtained in a study of CD8 T cells in Susac syndrome. TCR beta sequencing was performed on blood CD8+ and CD4+ T cells. In contrast to the negatively isolated CD8+ and CD4+ T cells, TEMRA cells were FACS-enriched. Reverse transcription of roughly 0.45 to 1 ug RNA was carried out with random hexamers. Amplification of TCR beta CDR3 by immunoSEQ multiplex PCR spanned 54 Vbeta and 13 Jbeta. TCRdb itself ran the immunoSEQ multiplex PCR reads through MiXCR, one entry per CDR3 protein. The table includes approximately 75,000 distinct CDR3 sequences, just under 95% detected once. This CDR3 contains 12 residues. Trimming shortened V by 8 bases and J by 4 bases, and 9 bases separated the two germline ends. From germline, CDR1 is SNHLY and CDR2 FYNNEI.

Sequencing was done on a sample of CD8+ T cells from PBMCs. V and J are TRBV2 and TRBJ1-5; the D is unclear. The sequence came from a human donor in good health. CDR3 protein: CASRETNQPQHF. CDR3 nucleotides: TGTGCCAGCCGGGAAACTAATCAGCCCCAGCATTTT. The full variable domain, its missing parts supplied by reference TRBV2 and TRBJ1-5, is EPEVTQTPSHQVTQMGQEVILRCVPISNHLYFYWYRQILGQKVEFLVSFYNNEISEKSEIFDDQFSVERPDGSNFTLKIRSTKLEDSAMYFCASRETNQPQHFGDGTRLSIL.